Presented here are 24 T cell receptor beta chains from one specimen sequenced in a study of T-cell reconstitution after alpha-beta-depleted transplantation in children. Unique molecular identifiers were used in preparing the TCRbeta library. TCRdb independently ran MiXCR on the PCR reads; one entry per CDR3 protein. The table shows fewer than 550,000 distinct CDR3 sequences, with approximately 10% occurring only once. The specimen comprised PBMCs, sampled before TCRalphabeta/CD19-depleted stem cell transplant. The receptors here all came from a child aged 2-9 years with inherited bone marrow failure, due to receive a stem cell transplant.

At least ten counts were recorded for this clonotype. The rearrangement joins TRBV5-1 to TRBJ2-4; 9 nucleotides agree with TRBD1. The germline V gene has CDR1 SGHRS and CDR2 YFSETQ. Unmatched junction bases numbered 18, after V lost 6 bases and J lost 8 bases. CDR3 length equals 17 residues. The CDR3 sequence: CASTSGTGSFGVDIQYF. The CDR3 nucleotides read TGCGCCAGCACTTCCGGGACAGGGAGCTTTGGGGTGGACATTCAGTACTTC.

This clonotype was picked up many times. V and J are TRBV3-1 and TRBJ2-4, with D perhaps TRBD2 (6 bases). The CDR3 totals 15 residues. Germline assignment: CDR1 LGHDT and CDR2 YNNKEL (reference sequence). Trimming took 1 base from V and 6 from J, leaving 13 bases between them. The CDR3 coding sequence is TGTGCCAGCAGCCAAGCAAGCCAGGGAGGAAACATTCAGTACTTC. Translated: CASSQASQGGNIQYF.

This clonotype has a single count. A much larger clonotype is one base distant, so this may be a read error. The chain couples TRBV25-1 to TRBJ1-2; D unresolved. Germline values: CDR1 MGHDK, CDR2 SYGVNS. V gave up 6 bases and J gave up 7 bases, with 15 bases separating them. The CDR3 runs to 13 residues. The CDR3 is CASSSGTLGGYTF. The CDR3 nucleotides read TGTGCCAGCAGCTCGGGCACCTTGGGTGGCTACACCTTC.

This clonotype showed up just a few times. The chain couples TRBV11-2 to TRBJ1-1, with TRBD1 identical over 7 bases. The V gene's germline CDR1 is SGHAT and CDR2 FQNNGV. The CDR3 contains 15 residues. Trimming at V came to 4 bases and at J to 1 base, leaving 6 bases not matched to a gene. CDR3 nucleotide sequence: TGTGCCAGCAGCTCCCGGACAGGCAGGAACACTGAAGCTTTCTTT. The encoded protein is CASSSRTGRNTEAFF.

This clonotype was picked up many times. This chain connects TRBV7-2 to TRBJ2-7; TRBD1 agrees at 10 bases. Unmatched junction bases numbered 9, after V lost 5 bases and J lost 2 bases. The germline CDR1 and CDR2 sequences are SGHTA and FQGNSA. The CDR3 runs to 16 residues. CDR3 protein: CASSRYPGTGAYEQYF. The CDR3 DNA is TGTGCCAGCAGCAGATATCCCGGGACAGGGGCCTACGAGCAGTACTTC.

This clonotype was counted ten times or more. The V call is TRBV12-3 or TRBV12-4, the J call TRBJ1-5, with 8 bases fitting TRBD1. The CDR3 has 16 residues. V shed 6 bases and J 1 base; nucleotides not matched to a gene: 8. CDR3 nucleotides: TGTGCCAGCAGCCGAAGGGACAGGTCGAGCAATCAGCCCCAGCATTTT. Translated, it gives CASSRRDRSSNQPQHF.

In its sample, this clonotype was seen many times. The CDR3 sequence is CSARGRGRRPTEQYF. In nucleotides, the CDR3 is TGCAGTGCTAGAGGCCGTGGCCGGCGACCTACGGAGCAGTACTTC. The rearrangement links TRBV20-1 to TRBJ2-7; D is ambiguous. V shed 1 base and J shed 7 bases, with 20 bases lying between them. Looked up from germline, CDR1 is DFQATT and CDR2 is SNEGSKA (reference sequence). The CDR3 is 15 residues long.

This clonotype showed up many times. The chain has TRBV2 and TRBJ2-5; TRBD2 matches at 10 bases. V lost 6 bases to trimming and J lost 3 bases; unmatched junction nucleotides: 16. CDR1 and CDR2 from the germline V gene are SNHLY and FYNNEI. CDR3 length equals 18 residues. This CDR3 reads CASSSFGLAGVLEETQYF. DNA of the CDR3: TGTGCCAGCAGCAGTTTTGGGCTAGCGGGAGTATTGGAAGAGACCCAGTACTTC.

In regard to this clonotype: Just one base apart from a much larger clone, this may be a read error. This sequence joins TRBV20-1 and TRBJ2-2, with D tentatively TRBD1 or TRBD2 (5 bases each). Germline lookup yields CDR1 DFQATT and CDR2 SNEGSKA (reference sequence). V was trimmed by 1 base and J by 4 bases, leaving 13 bases between them. There are 15 residues in the CDR3. CDR3 coding DNA: TGCAGTGCTAGAGGAGGGGAGTGGGCCACCGGGGAGCTGTTTTTT. Translated, it gives CSARGGEWATGELFF.

At least ten counts were recorded for this clonotype. The chain links TRBV28 to TRBJ2-1; TRBD2 matches 7 bases. Germline CDR1 MDHEN, CDR2 SYDVKM. The V segment lost 7 bases and the J segment 9 bases; nucleotides outside the gene matches: 12. The CDR3 sequence is 14 residues long. CDR3 nucleotide sequence: TGTGCCAGCACATGGACTAGAAGGACGCTTGAGCAGTTCTTC. It is translated as CASTWTRRTLEQFF.

This clonotype was seen at least ten times. CDR3 bases: TGTGCCAGCAGTTACACGACAGGGGCCCTCAATGAGCAGTTCTTC. This encodes CASSYTTGALNEQFF. This chain uses TRBV6-5 with TRBJ2-1; TRBD1 agrees at 8 bases. This CDR3 contains 15 residues. Germline V gene sequence: CDR1 MNHEY, CDR2 SVGAGI. The V and J ends lost 2 bases and 6 bases, in that order; junction bases with no gene match: 6.

This clonotype was counted ten times or more. This chain uses TRBV12-3 or TRBV12-4 with TRBJ2-2, with 11 bases aligning to TRBD2. The CDR3 is made up of 15 amino acids. V trimming: 4 bases; J trimming: 5 bases; junction bases outside the gene matches: 3. For the CDR3, the DNA is TGTGCCAGCAGTTGGGGACTAGCGGTTACCGGGGAGCTGTTTTTT. Its translation: CASSWGLAVTGELFF.

This clonotype was counted many times. The J gene is TRBJ2-7, the V gene TRBV15; D might be TRBD1 or TRBD2, each matching 5 bases. This CDR3 contains 17 residues. Germline V CDR1 and CDR2: LNHNV, YYDKDF (reference sequence). The V end was cut by 2 bases, the J end by 0 bases, with 17 bases between. The CDR3 coding sequence is TGTGCCACCAGCAGAAACATCGGGACCGAGAGCTCCTACGAGCAGTACTTC. The encoded protein is CATSRNIGTESSYEQYF. Using reference TRBV15 and TRBJ2-7 for the parts outside the CDR3, the full variable domain is DAMVIQNPRYQVTQFGKPVTLSCSQTLNHNVMYWYQQKSSQAPKLLFHYYDKDFNNEADTPDNFQSRRPNTSFCFLDIRSPGLGDTAMYLCATSRNIGTESSYEQYFGPGTRLTVT.

J is TRBJ2-7 and V is TRBV20-1; 7 nucleotides line up with TRBD2. CDR3 length: 14 residues. V was pared by 2 bases and J by 4 bases, with 8 bases of the junction left unmatched. Looked up from germline, CDR1 is DFQATT and CDR2 is SNEGSKA (reference sequence). In nucleotides, the CDR3 is TGCAGTGCTAGAATGGGCGGGAGAAAGTACGAGCAGTACTTC. Amino acid sequence: CSARMGGRKYEQYF.

This clonotype was observed at least ten times. The V and J genes are TRBV4-3 and TRBJ2-1; D is perhaps TRBD2 (5 bases). V was clipped by 3 bases and J by 8 bases, with 17 bases between them. There are 15 residues in the CDR3. CDR1 is LGHNA and CDR2 is YSLEER in the germline V gene. CDR3 in DNA: TGCGCCAGCAGCCAGGCCCGACGTCCCGGGGATGAGCAGTTCTTC. It encodes CASSQARRPGDEQFF.

Ten or more counts support this clonotype. The chain uses TRBV6-2 or TRBV6-3 and TRBJ2-4; D remains ambiguous. Germline loops: CDR1 MNHEY, CDR2 SVGEGT. This CDR3 is 15 amino acids long. Trimming left V 5 bases short and J 5 bases short, with 16 bases between. CDR3 in amino acids: CASSPSRRLENIQYF. Written as DNA, the CDR3 is TGTGCCAGCAGTCCCTCTCGCAGGCTAGAAAACATTCAGTACTTC.

The chain carries TRBV7-2 and TRBJ2-5; the D gene is possibly TRBD1 (5 bases). The CDR3 spans 16 residues. Trimming took off 4 bases at V and 1 base at J, with 16 bases between the two ends. Looked up from germline, CDR1 is SGHTA and CDR2 is FQGNSA. CDR3 amino acids: CASSSKGPILQETQYF. CDR3 sequence (DNA): TGTGCCAGCAGCTCGAAGGGGCCGATACTCCAAGAGACCCAGTACTTC.

This clonotype was seen many times. Here the CDR3 DNA reads TGTGCCAGCAGTTTATGGGGAGGGGCGATGAACACCGGGGAGCTGTTTTTT. Translated, it gives CASSLWGGAMNTGELFF. The chain employs TRBV12-3 or TRBV12-4 and TRBJ2-2; TRBD2 matches 7 bases. CDR3 length equals 17 residues. The junction had 7 bases not matched to a gene; V was cut back by 2 bases and J by 1 base.

This clonotype was picked up a small number of times. This chain joins TRBV18 and TRBJ1-2; D gene uncertain. Per the germline V gene, CDR1 is KGHSH and CDR2 is LQKENI. The CDR3 has 15 residues. V was cut by 3 bases and J by 5 bases, with 16 bases left in between. CDR3 DNA: TGTGCCAGCTCACCCCCCGGCCGCTTTACTTATGGCTACACCTTC. Amino acids: CASSPPGRFTYGYTF.

This clonotype was picked up many times. The chain's CDR3 is CASSNFVGGQTTYEQYF. CDR3 nucleotides: TGTGCCAGCAGTAACTTCGTGGGAGGACAGACCACCTACGAGCAGTACTTC. The chain carries TRBV6-2 or TRBV6-3 and TRBJ2-7; the D call may be TRBD1 or TRBD2 (6 bases each). The V gene lost 5 bases and the J gene lost 2 bases, with 22 bases spanning the gap. This CDR3 spans 17 amino acids. The germline V gene encodes CDR1 MNHEY and CDR2 SVGEGT.

On this clonotype: A much larger clone lies one base from this, so it may be a read error. This chain uses TRBV29-1 with TRBJ2-3; 9 nucleotides agree with TRBD2. In germline, CDR1 is SQVTM, CDR2 ANQGSEA. The CDR3 covers 14 residues. The CDR3 is CSAAGTSRTHTQYF. The CDR3, as DNA: TGCAGCGCTGCTGGGACTAGCCGCACACATACGCAGTATTTT.

This clonotype has a handful of counts. The chain carries TRBV7-2 and TRBJ2-2; D is undetermined. The CDR3 consists of 15 residues. Trimming took 3 bases from V and 5 from J, leaving 13 bases between them. Per the germline V gene, CDR1 is SGHTA and CDR2 is FQGNSA. The CDR3 coding sequence is TGTGCCAGCAGCTTCGGCACCCCGAGGACCGGGGAGCTGTTTTTT. This translates into CASSFGTPRTGELFF.

This clonotype was seen more than once but under ten times. This chain links TRBV20-1 with TRBJ2-1; 11 bases line up with TRBD2. The trim removed 6 bases at V and 6 bases at J, leaving 7 bases unmatched. Germline V lookup: CDR1 DFQATT, CDR2 SNEGSKA (reference sequence). This CDR3 has 14 amino acids. The CDR3 DNA follows: TGCAGTGCGAAACTAGCGGGAGCCGTCAATGAGCAGTTCTTC. This codes for CSAKLAGAVNEQFF.

Details on this clonotype: This may arise from a read error, as a much more abundant clone is one base away. The conserved final phenylalanine or tryptophan is absent from the CDR3, which likely points to a read error. The chain has TRBV4-2 and TRBJ2-1; weak D call: TRBD2 (6 bases). With 0 bases removed from V and 4 bases from J, the gap between germline ends came to 13 bases. There are 16 residues in the CDR3. Germline V gene data show CDR1 as LGHNA and CDR2 as YNFKEQ. The CDR3 region is CASSQDNRELYNEQFI. In DNA, the CDR3 is TGTGCCAGCAGCCAAGATAACCGGGAGTTGTACAATGAGCAGTTCATC.